This T cell receptor (beta chain) emerged from a study of shared clonotypes between healthy human individuals. Study-level findings and limits: Deeper or shallower sequencing was expected to change how clonotypes are shared among donors. Across a handful of donors, naive CD4 shared around 5.3%, naive CD8 under 4%, memory CD4 roughly 2.3%, memory CD8 0.4% to 0.5%. Memory subsets had estimated richness that was generally smaller than that of naive subsets.

CD45RO-negative cells were positively selected for CCR7, leaving out terminally differentiated effector memory CD45RA+ cells. The donors, healthy adults who were HIV-negative, had experienced no recent acute infections or vaccinations. Only in-frame clones appear in the TCRdb table, and some are missing; sequencing was by immunoSEQ multiplex PCR. The sample lists around 2,000,000 clones, just under 95% occurring once. On this clone itself: The antigen is unknown.

The CDR3 runs to 15 residues. V shed 8 bases, J shed 5 bases, and the junction held 10 bases outside the gene matches. Germline V gene sequence: CDR1 MNHEY, CDR2 SMNVEV (reference sequence). The receptor's source is a man younger than 35 in good health. The sample was naive CD8+ T cells sorted from blood. V usage is TRBV27 and J usage is TRBJ2-7; 12 bases agree with TRBD2. Here the CDR3 reads CASANGLAGFNEQYF. The CDR3 nucleotides are TGTGCCAGCGCCAATGGACTAGCGGGATTCAACGAGCAGTACTTC.